Sequencing of this TCR beta chain was carried out in a study of cytomegalovirus exposure and HLA in healthy donors. The PCR made use of 60 Vbeta and 13 Jbeta primers. TCRdb's copy holds only in-frame clones and misses some; the assay was immunoSEQ multiplex PCR. The data show about 160,000 clones, 80% to 90% seen once. Donors in the study were healthy people who gave bone marrow. The germline V gene encodes CDR1 KGHSH and CDR2 LQKENI. The V end was cut by 6 bases, the J end by 2 bases, with 14 bases between. The CDR3 is 15 amino acids. The chain carries TRBV18 and TRBJ1-5; possibly TRBD1 for D (5 bases). The TCR comes from a man in his fifties or sixties in good health and CMV-seropositive. Sequenced sample: PBMCs. This CDR3 is CASSLGGNGNQPQHF. CDR3 nucleotides: TGTGCCAGCTCCCTCGGGGGGAACGGCAATCAGCCCCAGCATTTT.